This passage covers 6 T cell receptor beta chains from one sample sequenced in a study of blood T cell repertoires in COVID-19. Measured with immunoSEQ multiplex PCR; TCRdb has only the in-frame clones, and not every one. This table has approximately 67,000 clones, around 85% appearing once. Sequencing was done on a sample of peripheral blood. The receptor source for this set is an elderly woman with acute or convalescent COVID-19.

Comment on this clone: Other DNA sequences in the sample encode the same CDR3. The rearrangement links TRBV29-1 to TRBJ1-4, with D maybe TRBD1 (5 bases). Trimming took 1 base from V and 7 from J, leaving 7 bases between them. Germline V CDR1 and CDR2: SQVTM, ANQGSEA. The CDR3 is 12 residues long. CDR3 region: CSVEGGGEKLFF. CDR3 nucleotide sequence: TGCAGCGTTGAAGGGGGGGGTGAAAAACTGTTTTTT.

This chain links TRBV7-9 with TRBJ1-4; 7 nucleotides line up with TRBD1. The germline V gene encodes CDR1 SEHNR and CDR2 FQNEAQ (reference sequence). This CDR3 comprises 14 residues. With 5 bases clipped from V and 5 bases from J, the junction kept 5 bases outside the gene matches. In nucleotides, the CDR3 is TGTGCCAGCAGCCGACAGGGAAGAAATGAAAAACTGTTTTTT. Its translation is CASSRQGRNEKLFF.

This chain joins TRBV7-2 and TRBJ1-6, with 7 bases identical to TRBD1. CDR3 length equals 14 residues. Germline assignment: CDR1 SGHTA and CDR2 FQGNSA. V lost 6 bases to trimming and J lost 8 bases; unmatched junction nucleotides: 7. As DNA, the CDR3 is TGTGCCAGCAGGTCTACAGGGGTCGATTCACCCCTCCACTTT. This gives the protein CASRSTGVDSPLHF.

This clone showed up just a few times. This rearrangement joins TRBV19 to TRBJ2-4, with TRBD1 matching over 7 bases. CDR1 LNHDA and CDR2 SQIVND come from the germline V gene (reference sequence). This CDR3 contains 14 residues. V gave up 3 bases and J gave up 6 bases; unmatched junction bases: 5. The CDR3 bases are TGTGCCAGTAGTATTAGGGGGCGCGGAAACATTCAGTACTTC. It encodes CASSIRGRGNIQYF.

The CDR3 region has the DNA TGTGCCAGCAGCCCTGGACAGGGGGCAGGCACCGGGGAGCTGTTTTTT. This codes for CASSPGQGAGTGELFF. V gene TRBV5-4 combines with J gene TRBJ2-2, with TRBD1 identical over 11 bases. Germline loops: CDR1 SGHNT, CDR2 YYREEE (reference sequence). V was pared by 4 bases and J by 4 bases, with 6 bases of the junction left unmatched. The CDR3 has 16 residues. Drawing the rest from reference TRBV5-4 and TRBJ2-2, the complete variable domain is ETGVTQSPTHLIKTRGQQVTLRCSSQSGHNTVSWYQQALGQGPQFIFQYYREEENGRGNFPPRFSGLQFPNYSSELNVNALELDDSALYLCASSPGQGAGTGELFFGEGSRLTVL.

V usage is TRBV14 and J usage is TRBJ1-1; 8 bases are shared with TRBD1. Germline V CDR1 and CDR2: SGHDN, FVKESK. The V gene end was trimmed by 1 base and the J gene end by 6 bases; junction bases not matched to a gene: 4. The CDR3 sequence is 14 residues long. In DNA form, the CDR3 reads TGTGCCAGCAGCCAAGCACAGGGGGGTGCTGAAGCTTTCTTT. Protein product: CASSQAQGGAEAFF. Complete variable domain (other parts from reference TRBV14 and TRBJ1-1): EAGVTQFPSHSVIEKGQTVTLRCDPISGHDNLYWYRRVMGKEIKFLLHFVKESKQDESGMPNNRFLAERTGGTYSTLKVQPAELEDSGVYFCASSQAQGGAEAFFGQGTRLTVV.